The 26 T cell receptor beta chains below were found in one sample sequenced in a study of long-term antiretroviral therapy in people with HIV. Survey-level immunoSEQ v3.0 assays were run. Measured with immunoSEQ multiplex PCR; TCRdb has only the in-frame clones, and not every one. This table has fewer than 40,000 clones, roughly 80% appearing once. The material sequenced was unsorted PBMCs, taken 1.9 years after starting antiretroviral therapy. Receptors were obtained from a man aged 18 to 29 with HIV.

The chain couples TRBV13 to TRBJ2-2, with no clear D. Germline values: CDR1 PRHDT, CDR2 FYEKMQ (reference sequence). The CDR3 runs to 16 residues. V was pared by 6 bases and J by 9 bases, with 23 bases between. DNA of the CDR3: TGTGCCAGCAGTTTACACTTGGACGGCTATCGCCGGGAGCTGTTTTTT. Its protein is CASSLHLDGYRRELFF.

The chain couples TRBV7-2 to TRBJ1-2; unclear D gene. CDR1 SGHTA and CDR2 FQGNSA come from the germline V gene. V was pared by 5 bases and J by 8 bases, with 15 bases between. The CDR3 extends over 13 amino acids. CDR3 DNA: TGTGCCAGCAGCCCCCGTGAGAGGGCAGGCTACACCTTC. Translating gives CASSPRERAGYTF.

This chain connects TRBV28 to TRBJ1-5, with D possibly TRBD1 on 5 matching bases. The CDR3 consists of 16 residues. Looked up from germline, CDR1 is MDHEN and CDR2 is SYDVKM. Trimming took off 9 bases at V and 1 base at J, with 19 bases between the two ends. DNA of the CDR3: TGTGCCAGTCTCGCTTGGGGCTTAGGAAGCAATCAGCCCCAGCATTTT. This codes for CASLAWGLGSNQPQHF.

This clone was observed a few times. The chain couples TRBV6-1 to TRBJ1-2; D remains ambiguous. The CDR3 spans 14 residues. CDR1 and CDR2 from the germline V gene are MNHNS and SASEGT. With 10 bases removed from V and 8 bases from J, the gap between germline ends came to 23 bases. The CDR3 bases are TGTGCCACCGGACGGAGGTCGTTCGGCGAGGGCTACACCTTC. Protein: CATGRRSFGEGYTF.

The DNA for the CDR3 is TGTGCCAGCAGTAAAAAACAGGGGGACCAGTACTTC. Amino acids: CASSKKQGDQYF. The chain employs TRBV6-6 and TRBJ2-5; 8 nucleotides align to TRBD1. Germline V gene data show CDR1 as MNHNY and CDR2 as SVGAGI (reference sequence). The J segment lost 10 bases and the V segment lost 5 bases, leaving 6 bases of the junction unmatched. The CDR3 loop spans 12 amino acids.

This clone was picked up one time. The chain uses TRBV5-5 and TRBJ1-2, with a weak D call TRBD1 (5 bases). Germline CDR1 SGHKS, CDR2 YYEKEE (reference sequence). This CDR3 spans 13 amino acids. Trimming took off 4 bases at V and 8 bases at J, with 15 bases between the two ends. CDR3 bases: TGTGCCAGCAGCCGGGGACCCCTATTAGGCTACACCTTC. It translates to CASSRGPLLGYTF.

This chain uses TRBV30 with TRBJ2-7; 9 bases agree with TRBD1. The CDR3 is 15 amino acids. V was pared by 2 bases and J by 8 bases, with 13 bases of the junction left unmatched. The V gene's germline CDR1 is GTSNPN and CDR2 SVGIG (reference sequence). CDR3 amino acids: CAWSLPGTGLYKQYF. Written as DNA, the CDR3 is TGTGCCTGGAGTCTCCCCGGGACAGGGTTGTACAAGCAGTACTTC.

CDR3 DNA sequence: TGTGCCAGCAGTGAAGCAGCGGGGGGGCCAGAGACCCAGTACTTC. It yields the protein CASSEAAGGPETQYF. The chain has TRBV6-1 and TRBJ2-5; 10 positions match TRBD2. Germline V gene lookup returns CDR1 MNHNS and CDR2 SASEGT. The length of the CDR3 is 15 residues. Trimming cost V 0 bases and J 4 bases; bases outside gene matches: 2.

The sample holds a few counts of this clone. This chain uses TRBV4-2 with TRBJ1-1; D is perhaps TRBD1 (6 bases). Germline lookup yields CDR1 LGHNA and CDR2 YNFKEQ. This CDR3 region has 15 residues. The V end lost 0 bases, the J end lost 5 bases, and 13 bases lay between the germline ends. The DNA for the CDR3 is TGTGCCAGCAGCCAAGAGGAGGGGGTTGGGACTGAAGCTTTCTTT. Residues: CASSQEEGVGTEAFF.

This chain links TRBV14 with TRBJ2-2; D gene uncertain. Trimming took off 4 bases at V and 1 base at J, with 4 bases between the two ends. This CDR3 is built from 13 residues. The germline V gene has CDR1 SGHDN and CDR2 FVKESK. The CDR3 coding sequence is TGTGCCAGCAGCCGCGGGAACACCGGGGAGCTGTTTTTT. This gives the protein CASSRGNTGELFF.

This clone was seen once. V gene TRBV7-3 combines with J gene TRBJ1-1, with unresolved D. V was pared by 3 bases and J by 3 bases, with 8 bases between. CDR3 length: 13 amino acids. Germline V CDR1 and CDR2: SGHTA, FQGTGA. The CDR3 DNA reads TGTGCCAGCAGCTTTACGTGGGACACTGAAGCTTTCTTT. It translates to CASSFTWDTEAFF.

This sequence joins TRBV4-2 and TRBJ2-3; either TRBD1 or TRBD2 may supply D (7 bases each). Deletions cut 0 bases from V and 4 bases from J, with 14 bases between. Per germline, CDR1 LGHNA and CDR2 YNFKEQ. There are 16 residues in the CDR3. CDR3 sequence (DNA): TGTGCCAGCAGCCAAGACAACGCAGGGGGGGCAGATACGCAGTATTTT. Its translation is CASSQDNAGGADTQYF.

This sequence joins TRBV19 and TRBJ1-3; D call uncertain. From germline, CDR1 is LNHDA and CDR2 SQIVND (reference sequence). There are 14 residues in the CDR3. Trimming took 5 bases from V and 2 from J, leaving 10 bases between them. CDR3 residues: CASSYGRTGNTIYF. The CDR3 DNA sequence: TGTGCCAGTAGTTATGGTCGGACTGGAAACACCATATATTTT.

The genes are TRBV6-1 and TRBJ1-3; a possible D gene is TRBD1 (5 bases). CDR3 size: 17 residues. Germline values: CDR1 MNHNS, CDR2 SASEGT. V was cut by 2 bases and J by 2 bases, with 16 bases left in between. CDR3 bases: TGTGCCAGCAGTGAAAATGGGGCACAGGTAGCTGGAAACACCATATATTTT. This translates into CASSENGAQVAGNTIYF.

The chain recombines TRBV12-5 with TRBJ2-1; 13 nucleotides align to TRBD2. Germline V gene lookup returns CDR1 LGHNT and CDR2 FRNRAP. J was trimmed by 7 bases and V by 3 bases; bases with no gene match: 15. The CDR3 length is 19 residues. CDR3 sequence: CASGFIQDGTSGVRNEQFF. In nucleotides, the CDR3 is TGTGCTAGTGGTTTCATCCAGGACGGGACTAGCGGGGTTAGGAATGAGCAGTTCTTC.

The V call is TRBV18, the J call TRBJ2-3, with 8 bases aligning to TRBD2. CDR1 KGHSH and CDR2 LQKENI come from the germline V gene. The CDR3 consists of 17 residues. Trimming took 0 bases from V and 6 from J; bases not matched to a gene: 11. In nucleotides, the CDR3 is TGTGCCAGCTCACCACCTAATAGCGGGGACCCCGGGGATACGCAGTATTTT. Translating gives CASSPPNSGDPGDTQYF.

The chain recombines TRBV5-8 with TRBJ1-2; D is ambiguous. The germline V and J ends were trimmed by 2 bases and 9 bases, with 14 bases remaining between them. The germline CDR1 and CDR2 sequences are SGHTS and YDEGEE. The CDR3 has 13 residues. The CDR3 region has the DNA TGTGCCAGCAGCTTCAGACAAACGGGTAGCTACACCTTC. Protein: CASSFRQTGSYTF. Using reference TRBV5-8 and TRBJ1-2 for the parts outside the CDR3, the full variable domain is EAGVTQSPTHLIKTRGQQATLRCSPISGHTSVYWYQQALGLGLQFLLWYDEGEERNRGNFPPRFSGRQFPNYSSELNVNALELEDSALYLCASSFRQTGSYTFGSGTRLTVV.

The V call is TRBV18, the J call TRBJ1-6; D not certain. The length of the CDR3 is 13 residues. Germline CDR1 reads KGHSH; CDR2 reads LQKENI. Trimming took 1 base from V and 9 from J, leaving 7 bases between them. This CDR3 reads CASSPRVGSPLHF. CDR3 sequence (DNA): TGTGCCAGCTCACCACGGGTCGGTTCACCCCTCCACTTT.

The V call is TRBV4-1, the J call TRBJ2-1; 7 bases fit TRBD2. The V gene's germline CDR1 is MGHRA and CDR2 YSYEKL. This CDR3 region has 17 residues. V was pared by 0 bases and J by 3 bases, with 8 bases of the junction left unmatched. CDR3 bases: TGCGCCAGCAGCCAAGATAGGACGGGACTAAACTACAATGAGCAGTTCTTC. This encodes CASSQDRTGLNYNEQFF.

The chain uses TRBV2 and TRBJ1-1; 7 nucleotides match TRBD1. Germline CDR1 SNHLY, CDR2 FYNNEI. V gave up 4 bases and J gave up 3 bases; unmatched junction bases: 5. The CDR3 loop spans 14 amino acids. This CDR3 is CASSARGRDTEAFF. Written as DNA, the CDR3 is TGTGCCAGCAGTGCAAGGGGGCGAGACACTGAAGCTTTCTTT.

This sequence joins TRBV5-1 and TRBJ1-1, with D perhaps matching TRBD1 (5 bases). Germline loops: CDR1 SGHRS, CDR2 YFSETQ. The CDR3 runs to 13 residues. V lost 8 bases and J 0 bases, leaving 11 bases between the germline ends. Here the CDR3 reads CASHGGVNTEAFF. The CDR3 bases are TGCGCCAGTCATGGGGGAGTGAACACTGAAGCTTTCTTT.

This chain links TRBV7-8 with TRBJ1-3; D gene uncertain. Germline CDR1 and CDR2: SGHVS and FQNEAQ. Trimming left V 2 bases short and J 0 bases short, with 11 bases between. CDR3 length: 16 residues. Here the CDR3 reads CASSLSDGFSGNTIYF. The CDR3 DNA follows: TGTGCCAGCAGCTTATCGGACGGATTCTCTGGAAACACCATATATTTT.

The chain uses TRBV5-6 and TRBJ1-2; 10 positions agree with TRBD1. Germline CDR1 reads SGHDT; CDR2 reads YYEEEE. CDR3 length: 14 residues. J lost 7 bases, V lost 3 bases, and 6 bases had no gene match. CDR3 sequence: CASSWGTGVSGYTF. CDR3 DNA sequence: TGTGCCAGCAGCTGGGGGACAGGGGTTAGTGGCTACACCTTC.

CDR3 residues: CATQGGQGSGANVLTF. Written as DNA, the CDR3 is TGTGCCACCCAGGGGGGGCAGGGGTCTGGGGCCAACGTCCTGACTTTC. This chain links TRBV10-3 with TRBJ2-6; possibly TRBD1 or TRBD2 for D (7 bases each). Germline values: CDR1 ENHRY, CDR2 SYGVKD. CDR3 length: 16 residues. V gave up 10 bases and J gave up 1 base, with 17 bases separating them.

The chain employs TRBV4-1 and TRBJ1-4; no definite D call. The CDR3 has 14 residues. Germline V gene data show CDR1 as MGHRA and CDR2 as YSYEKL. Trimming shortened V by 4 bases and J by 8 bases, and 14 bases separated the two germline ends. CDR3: CASSLDGQAEKLFF. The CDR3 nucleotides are TGCGCCAGCAGCCTGGACGGTCAAGCCGAAAAACTGTTTTTT.

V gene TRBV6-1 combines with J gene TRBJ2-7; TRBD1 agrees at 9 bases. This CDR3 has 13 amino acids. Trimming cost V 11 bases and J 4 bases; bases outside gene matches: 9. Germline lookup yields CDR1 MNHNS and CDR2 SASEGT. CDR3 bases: TGTGCCGTCCACCGGACAGGGGAGTACGAGCAGTACTTC. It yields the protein CAVHRTGEYEQYF.